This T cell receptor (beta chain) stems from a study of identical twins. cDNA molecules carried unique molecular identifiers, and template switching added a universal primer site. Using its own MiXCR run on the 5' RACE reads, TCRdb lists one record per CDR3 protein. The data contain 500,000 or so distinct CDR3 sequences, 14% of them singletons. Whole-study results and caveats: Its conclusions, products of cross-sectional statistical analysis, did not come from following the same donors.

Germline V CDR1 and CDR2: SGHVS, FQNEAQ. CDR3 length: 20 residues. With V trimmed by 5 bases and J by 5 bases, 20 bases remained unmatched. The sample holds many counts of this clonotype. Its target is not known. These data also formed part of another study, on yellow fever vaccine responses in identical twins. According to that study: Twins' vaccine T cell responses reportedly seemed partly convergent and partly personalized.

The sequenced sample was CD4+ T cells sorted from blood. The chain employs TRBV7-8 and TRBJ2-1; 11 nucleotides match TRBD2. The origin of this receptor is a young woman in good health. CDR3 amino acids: CASSPSQRASGRPLNNEQFF. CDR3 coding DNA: TGTGCCAGCAGCCCCTCCCAAAGAGCTAGCGGGAGGCCTCTAAACAATGAGCAGTTCTTC.